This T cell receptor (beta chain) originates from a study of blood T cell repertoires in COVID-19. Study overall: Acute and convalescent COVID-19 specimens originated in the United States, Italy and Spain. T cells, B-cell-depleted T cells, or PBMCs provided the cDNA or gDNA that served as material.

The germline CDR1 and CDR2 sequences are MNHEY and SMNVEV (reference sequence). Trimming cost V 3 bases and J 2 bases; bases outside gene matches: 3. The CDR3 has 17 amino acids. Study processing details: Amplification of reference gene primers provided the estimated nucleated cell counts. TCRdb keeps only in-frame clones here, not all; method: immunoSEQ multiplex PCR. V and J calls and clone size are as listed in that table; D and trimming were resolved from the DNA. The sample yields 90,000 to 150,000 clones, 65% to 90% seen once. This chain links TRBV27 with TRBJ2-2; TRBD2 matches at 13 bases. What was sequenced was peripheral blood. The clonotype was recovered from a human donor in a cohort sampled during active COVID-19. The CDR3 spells CASSLRTSGGNTGELFF. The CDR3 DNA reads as TGTGCCAGCAGTTTGAGGACTAGCGGGGGAAACACCGGGGAGCTGTTTTTT.